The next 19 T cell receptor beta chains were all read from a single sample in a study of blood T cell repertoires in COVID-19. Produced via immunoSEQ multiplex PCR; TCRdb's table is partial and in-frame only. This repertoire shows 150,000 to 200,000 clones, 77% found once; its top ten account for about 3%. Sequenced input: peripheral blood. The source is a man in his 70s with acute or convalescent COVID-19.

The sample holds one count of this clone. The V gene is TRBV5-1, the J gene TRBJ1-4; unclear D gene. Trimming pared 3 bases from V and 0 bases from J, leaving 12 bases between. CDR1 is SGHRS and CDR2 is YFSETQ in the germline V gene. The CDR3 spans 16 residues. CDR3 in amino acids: CASSWPRSATNEKLFF. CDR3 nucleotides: TGCGCCAGCAGCTGGCCGAGGAGTGCAACTAATGAAAAACTGTTTTTT.

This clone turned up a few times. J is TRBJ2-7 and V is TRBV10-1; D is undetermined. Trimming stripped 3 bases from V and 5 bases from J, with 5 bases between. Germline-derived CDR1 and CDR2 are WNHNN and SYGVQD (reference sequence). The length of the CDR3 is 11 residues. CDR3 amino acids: CASSDSNEQYF. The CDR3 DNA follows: TGCGCCAGCAGTGACAGTAACGAGCAGTACTTC.

CDR3 sequence reads: CASSLTGLAGSEAFF. CDR3 bases: TGCGCCAGCAGCTTGACAGGTCTGGCAGGGTCTGAAGCTTTCTTT. The V call is TRBV5-1, the J call TRBJ1-1; D is possibly TRBD1 (5 bases). The V gene lost 1 base and the J gene lost 6 bases, with 16 bases spanning the gap. This CDR3 region has 15 residues. CDR1 SGHRS and CDR2 YFSETQ come from the germline V gene.

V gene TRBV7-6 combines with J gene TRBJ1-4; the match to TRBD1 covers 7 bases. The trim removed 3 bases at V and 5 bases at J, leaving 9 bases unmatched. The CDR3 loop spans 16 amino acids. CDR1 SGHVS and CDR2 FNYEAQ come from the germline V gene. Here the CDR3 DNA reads TGTGCCAGCAGCTTTAGGAGTCCGGGACAGAATGAAAAACTGTTTTTT. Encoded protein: CASSFRSPGQNEKLFF.

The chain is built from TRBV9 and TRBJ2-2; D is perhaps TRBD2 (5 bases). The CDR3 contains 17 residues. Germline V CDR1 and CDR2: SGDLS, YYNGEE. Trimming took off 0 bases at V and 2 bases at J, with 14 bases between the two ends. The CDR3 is CASSVVSLGRNTGELFF. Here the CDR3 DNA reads TGTGCCAGCAGCGTAGTAAGCTTGGGGAGAAACACCGGGGAGCTGTTTTTT.

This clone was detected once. The CDR3 spells CASSQQTSGRDTQYF. The CDR3 nucleotides read TGTGCCAGCAGTCAACAAACTAGCGGGAGAGATACGCAGTATTTT. V is TRBV6-4 and J is TRBJ2-3; 11 nucleotides align to TRBD2. Germline CDR1 reads MRHNA; CDR2 reads SNTAGT. CDR3 size: 15 residues. V lost 5 bases, J lost 5 bases, and 6 bases stayed unmatched.

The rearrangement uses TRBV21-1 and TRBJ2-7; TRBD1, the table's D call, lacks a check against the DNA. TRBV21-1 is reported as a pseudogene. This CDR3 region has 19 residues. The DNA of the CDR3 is TGTGCCAGCAGCACCCCGGCCGACGGGACAGGGGTCCAGATCTACGAGCAGTACTTC. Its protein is CASSTPADGTGVQIYEQYF.

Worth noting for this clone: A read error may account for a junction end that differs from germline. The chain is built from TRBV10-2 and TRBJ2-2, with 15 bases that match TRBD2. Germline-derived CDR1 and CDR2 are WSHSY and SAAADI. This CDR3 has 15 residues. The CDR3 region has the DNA TGCGCCCGCAGGACTAGCGGGGGGGGCACCGGGGAGCTGTTTTTT. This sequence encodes CARRTSGGGTGELFF.

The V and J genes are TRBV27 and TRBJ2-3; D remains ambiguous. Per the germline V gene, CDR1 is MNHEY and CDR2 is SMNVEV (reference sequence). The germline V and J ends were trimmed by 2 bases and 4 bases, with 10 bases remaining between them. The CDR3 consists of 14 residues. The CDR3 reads CASSLSLVSDTQYF. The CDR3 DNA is TGTGCCAGCAGTTTAAGTCTAGTCTCAGATACGCAGTATTTT.

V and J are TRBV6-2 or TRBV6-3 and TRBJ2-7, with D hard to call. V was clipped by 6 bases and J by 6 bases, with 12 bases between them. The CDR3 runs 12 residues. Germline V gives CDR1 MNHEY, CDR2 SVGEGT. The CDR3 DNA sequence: TGTGCCAGCAGCTCGAATTCGCGCGAGCAGTACTTC. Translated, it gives CASSSNSREQYF.

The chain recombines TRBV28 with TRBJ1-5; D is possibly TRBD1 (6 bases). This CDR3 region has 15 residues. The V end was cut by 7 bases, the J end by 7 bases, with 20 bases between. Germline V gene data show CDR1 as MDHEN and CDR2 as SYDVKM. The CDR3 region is CASTLPRDMSQPQHF. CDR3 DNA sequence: TGTGCCAGCACCCTTCCCCGGGACATGAGCCAGCCCCAGCATTTT.

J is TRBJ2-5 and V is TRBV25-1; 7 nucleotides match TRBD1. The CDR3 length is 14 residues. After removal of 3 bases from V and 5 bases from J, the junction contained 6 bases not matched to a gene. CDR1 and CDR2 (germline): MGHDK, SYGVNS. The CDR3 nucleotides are TGTGCCAGCAGTGATCGACAGGGTATGGAGACCCAGTACTTC. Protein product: CASSDRQGMETQYF.

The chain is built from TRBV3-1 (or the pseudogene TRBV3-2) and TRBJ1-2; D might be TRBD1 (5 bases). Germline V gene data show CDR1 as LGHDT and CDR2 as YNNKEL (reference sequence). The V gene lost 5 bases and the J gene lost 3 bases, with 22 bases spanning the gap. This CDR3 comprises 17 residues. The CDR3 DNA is TGTGCCAGCAGCTCCACCTCCGGGACGGGGAGGGACTATGGCTACACCTTC. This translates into CASSSTSGTGRDYGYTF.

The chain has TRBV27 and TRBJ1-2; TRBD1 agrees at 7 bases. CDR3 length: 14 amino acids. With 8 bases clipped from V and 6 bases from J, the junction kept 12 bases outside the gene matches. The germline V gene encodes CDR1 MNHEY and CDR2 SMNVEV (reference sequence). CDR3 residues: CASLKVLGGDGYTF. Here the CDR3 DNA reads TGTGCCAGCTTGAAAGTATTAGGGGGCGATGGCTACACCTTC.

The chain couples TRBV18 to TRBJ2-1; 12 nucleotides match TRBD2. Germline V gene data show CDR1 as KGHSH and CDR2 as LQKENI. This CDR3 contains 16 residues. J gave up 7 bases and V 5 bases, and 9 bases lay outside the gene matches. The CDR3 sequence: CASSSLTSGSGNEQFF. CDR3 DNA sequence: TGTGCCAGCTCATCTTTGACTAGCGGGAGTGGGAATGAGCAGTTCTTC.

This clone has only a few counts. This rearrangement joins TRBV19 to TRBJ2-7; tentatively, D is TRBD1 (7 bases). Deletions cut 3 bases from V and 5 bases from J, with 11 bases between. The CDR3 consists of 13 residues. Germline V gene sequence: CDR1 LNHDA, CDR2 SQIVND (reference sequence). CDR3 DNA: TGTGCCAGTAGTATCCCAGGGGGGCACGAGCAGTACTTC. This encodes CASSIPGGHEQYF.

As DNA, the CDR3 is TGTGCCAGCAGTTACTCGAGACTAGGTGGAGGAACCCAGTACTTC. Translated, it gives CASSYSRLGGGTQYF. J is TRBJ2-5 and V is TRBV6-5; tentatively, D is TRBD2 (6 bases). The germline V gene has CDR1 MNHEY and CDR2 SVGAGI. This CDR3 has 15 residues. V lost 0 bases and J 8 bases, leaving 16 bases between the germline ends.

CDR3 amino acids: CASSSRTGGDTEAFF. The CDR3 region has the DNA TGTGCCAGCAGCTCCCGGACAGGGGGGGACACTGAAGCTTTCTTT. V usage is TRBV7-6 and J usage is TRBJ1-1; TRBD1 agrees at 10 bases. CDR3 length: 15 amino acids. V lost 4 bases and J lost 3; bases outside the gene matches: 5. CDR1 and CDR2 (germline): SGHVS, FNYEAQ.

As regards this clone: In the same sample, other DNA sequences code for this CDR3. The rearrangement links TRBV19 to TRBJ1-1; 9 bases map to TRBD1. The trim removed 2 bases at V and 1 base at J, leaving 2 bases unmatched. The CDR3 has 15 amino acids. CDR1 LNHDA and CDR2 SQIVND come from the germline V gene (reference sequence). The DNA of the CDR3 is TGTGCCAGTAGTATAAGGGGACAGGGGAACACTGAAGCTTTCTTT. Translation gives CASSIRGQGNTEAFF.